The 31 T cell receptor beta chains below come from one sample, sequenced in a study of blood T cells in healthy people across ages. A second about 6 to 11 cycle PCR used barcoded and J-beta primers. TCRdb re-analysed the 5' RACE reads in MiXCR, keeping a single row per CDR3 protein. The repertoire has 1.5 million to 2 million distinct CDR3 sequences, less than 50% of them found once; the top ten carry around 2.1%. Sequenced: blood. The origin of the receptors is a middle-aged woman in good health.

The chain couples TRBV29-1 to TRBJ2-1, with 9 positions matching TRBD1. The germline V gene has CDR1 SQVTM and CDR2 ANQGSEA. The CDR3 totals 14 residues. Unmatched junction bases numbered 11, after V lost 6 bases and J lost 8 bases. CDR3 amino acids: CSVRTGGAGDEQFF. The CDR3 coding sequence is TGCAGCGTCCGCACAGGGGGCGCAGGGGATGAGCAGTTCTTC.

As concerns this clonotype: The junction departs from the called germline gene at one end, perhaps through a read error. This chain links TRBV18 with TRBJ2-5; 7 nucleotides align to TRBD1. CDR1 KGHSH and CDR2 LQKENI come from the germline V gene. The CDR3 is 13 residues long. The CDR3 loop reads CTSSPGQQETQYF. The CDR3 DNA is TGTACCAGCTCTCCGGGACAGCAAGAGACCCAGTACTTC. Together with reference TRBV18 and TRBJ2-5, the CDR3 gives the full variable domain: NAGVMQNPRHLVRRRGQEARLRCSPMKGHSHVYWYRQLPEEGLKFMVYLQKENIIDESGMPKERFSAEFPKEGPSILRIQQVVRGDSAAYFCTSSPGQQETQYFGPGTRLLVL.

The chain has TRBV6-2 or TRBV6-3 and TRBJ2-7; D tentatively fits TRBD1 or TRBD2 (5 bases each). CDR1 is MNHEY, CDR2 SVGEGT, per germline. V lost 5 bases and J 0 bases, leaving 17 bases between the germline ends. The CDR3 is made up of 16 amino acids. This chain's CDR3 is CASSDEGPVYSYEQYF. As DNA, the CDR3 is TGTGCCAGCAGTGACGAGGGACCAGTATACTCCTACGAGCAGTACTTC.

The chain uses TRBV12-3 or TRBV12-4 and TRBJ2-3; 9 bases are shared with TRBD2. With 7 bases clipped from V and 1 base from J, the junction kept 9 bases outside the gene matches. The CDR3 is made up of 16 amino acids. CDR3 region: CASKGLLAGRTDTQYF. CDR3 DNA sequence: TGTGCCAGCAAAGGTCTCCTAGCGGGGCGCACAGATACGCAGTATTTT.

This sequence joins TRBV18 and TRBJ2-1; 7 bases agree with TRBD1. Germline V lookup: CDR1 KGHSH, CDR2 LQKENI. The junction had 6 bases not matched to a gene; V was cut back by 3 bases and J by 10 bases. CDR3 length: 13 amino acids. The CDR3 is CASSPDRSKEQFF. DNA for the CDR3: TGTGCCAGCTCACCGGACAGGTCGAAAGAGCAGTTCTTC.

The rearrangement uses TRBV25-1 and TRBJ1-2; possible D gene TRBD1, 5 bases. The germline gives CDR1 MGHDK, CDR2 SYGVNS. The CDR3 covers 15 residues. V lost 2 bases, J lost 5 bases, and 15 bases lay in between. The CDR3 region is CASSERGGGRYGYTF. Here the CDR3 DNA reads TGTGCCAGCAGTGAACGGGGCGGCGGACGGTATGGCTACACCTTC.

The gene calls are TRBV6-2 or TRBV6-3 and TRBJ2-5; D gene ambiguous. V was shortened by 2 bases and J by 9 bases, with 16 bases between the two germline ends. This CDR3 is 14 amino acids long. CDR1 and CDR2 (germline): MNHEY, SVGEGT. CDR3 nucleotides: TGTGCCAGCAGTTACGTTCAGAGGCCCGGAGCCCAGTACTTC. This codes for CASSYVQRPGAQYF.

J is TRBJ1-2 and V is TRBV7-2; D unresolved. CDR1 is SGHTA, CDR2 FQGNSA, per germline. The CDR3 is 14 amino acids. Trimming shortened V by 5 bases and J by 10 bases, and 20 bases separated the two germline ends. CDR3 DNA sequence: TGTGCCAGCAGCCCCAACCGGGAGCAGAGATACTACACCTTC. Protein sequence: CASSPNREQRYYTF. The complete variable domain, with remaining parts taken from reference TRBV7-2 and TRBJ1-2, reads GAGVSQSPSNKVTEKGKDVELRCDPISGHTALYWYRQSLGQGLEFLIYFQGNSAPDKSGLPSDRFSAERTGGSVSTLTIQRTQQEDSAVYLCASSPNREQRYYTFGSGTRLTVV.

This clonotype has only one observation. The chain joins TRBV12-3 or TRBV12-4 to TRBJ1-2; D may be TRBD1 (6 bases). V gave up 6 bases and J gave up 3 bases, with 14 bases separating them. This CDR3 has 14 amino acids. Written as DNA, the CDR3 is TGTGCCAGCAGCCCTCTGCGGGGGCACTATGGCTACACCTTC. The encoded protein is CASSPLRGHYGYTF.

This clonotype was seen a few times. The chain is built from TRBV6-4 and TRBJ2-3, with D perhaps TRBD1 (6 bases). The V end was cut by 6 bases, the J end by 1 base, with 14 bases between. Germline CDR1 and CDR2: MRHNA and SNTAGT. CDR3 size: 15 residues. CDR3: CASSVAGARTDTQYF. CDR3 DNA sequence: TGTGCCAGCAGCGTTGCAGGGGCCCGCACAGATACGCAGTATTTT.

This rearrangement joins TRBV6-6 to TRBJ1-2; D not resolved. CDR3 size: 15 residues. V gave up 10 bases and J gave up 7 bases, with 25 bases separating them. Per germline, CDR1 MNHNY and CDR2 SVGAGI (reference sequence). In DNA, the CDR3 is TGTGCCACCACGCCCACGTCCGGGATGCAACGTGGCTACACCTTC. Translated, it gives CATTPTSGMQRGYTF.

This clonotype was detected a few times. This chain joins TRBV15 and TRBJ2-1; TRBD2 matches at 8 bases. J lost 6 bases, V lost 0 bases, and 13 bases had no gene match. This CDR3 contains 18 residues. Per the germline V gene, CDR1 is LNHNV and CDR2 is YYDKDF (reference sequence). The CDR3 DNA is TGTGCCACCAGCAGAGAAGGGGTTCGAGCGGGGGCTCGCAATGAGCAGTTCTTC. It codes for CATSREGVRAGARNEQFF.

V gene TRBV2 combines with J gene TRBJ2-3; a possible D gene is TRBD2 (5 bases). CDR3 length equals 15 residues. Germline values: CDR1 SNHLY, CDR2 FYNNEI. The V end lost 6 bases, the J end lost 0 bases, and 13 bases lay between the germline ends. This chain's CDR3 is CASSSTTGSTDTQYF. The DNA for the CDR3 is TGTGCCAGCAGCTCCACGACGGGGAGCACAGATACGCAGTATTTT.

This clonotype was counted a single time. The V gene is TRBV5-1, the J gene TRBJ1-4; D gene uncertain. The CDR3 totals 14 residues. Germline loops: CDR1 SGHRS, CDR2 YFSETQ. V was trimmed by 4 bases and J by 6 bases, leaving 13 bases between them. Here the CDR3 reads CASSVEGFDEKLFF. The DNA of the CDR3 is TGCGCCAGCAGCGTGGAAGGGTTCGATGAAAAACTGTTTTTT. Full variable domain (rest looked up from reference TRBV5-1 and TRBJ1-4): KAGVTQTPRYLIKTRGQQVTLSCSPISGHRSVSWYQQTPGQGLQFLFEYFSETQRNKGNFPGRFSGRQFSNSRSEMNVSTLELGDSALYLCASSVEGFDEKLFFGSGTQLSVL.

For the CDR3, the DNA is TGTGCCAGCAGCTTATTTGGACAGGGGGTCTACGAGCAGTACTTC. Protein product: CASSLFGQGVYEQYF. This chain connects TRBV7-2 to TRBJ2-7; 10 bases align to TRBD1. Germline V gene sequence: CDR1 SGHTA, CDR2 FQGNSA. The V and J ends lost 2 bases and 3 bases, in that order; junction bases with no gene match: 4. CDR3 size: 15 residues.

The V call is TRBV20-1, the J call TRBJ1-2; no firm D call. The length of the CDR3 is 16 residues. V was pared by 7 bases and J by 7 bases, with 28 bases between. Germline V gene lookup returns CDR1 DFQATT and CDR2 SNEGSKA (reference sequence). The CDR3 bases are TGCAGTGTTAATGTCGAGGCCTCTCTCCCCGGCGGTGGCTACACCTTC. Translated: CSVNVEASLPGGGYTF.

The V and J genes are TRBV24-1 and TRBJ2-5; TRBD1 matches at 8 bases. The CDR3 has 15 residues. V lost 4 bases to trimming and J lost 5 bases; unmatched junction nucleotides: 8. The V gene's germline CDR1 is KGHDR and CDR2 SFDVKD. CDR3 amino acids: CATSEAGQGKETQYF. The CDR3 nucleotides are TGTGCCACCAGTGAGGCCGGACAGGGAAAGGAGACCCAGTACTTC.

The J gene is TRBJ2-5, the V gene TRBV5-1; no definite D call. The CDR3 runs to 16 residues. The germline CDR1 and CDR2 sequences are SGHRS and YFSETQ. Trimming stripped 0 bases from V and 0 bases from J, with 12 bases between. Here the CDR3 reads CASSLGVRRDQETQYF. CDR3 in DNA: TGCGCCAGCAGCTTGGGGGTCAGGCGAGACCAAGAGACCCAGTACTTC.

V gene TRBV6-6 combines with J gene TRBJ1-1, with no clear D. V lost 5 bases, J lost 0 bases, and 10 bases lay in between. This CDR3 spans 14 amino acids. Germline V gene lookup returns CDR1 MNHNY and CDR2 SVGAGI (reference sequence). For the CDR3, the DNA is TGTGCCAGCAGTGACGGTTCGGTGAACACTGAAGCTTTCTTT. As protein: CASSDGSVNTEAFF.

This clonotype was seen a handful of times. The CDR3: CASRTPGQGLTDTQYF. Here the CDR3 DNA reads TGTGCCAGCAGGACCCCGGGACAGGGGCTTACAGATACGCAGTATTTT. The V and J genes are TRBV6-2 or TRBV6-3 and TRBJ2-3; 10 bases are a match to TRBD1. Germline-derived CDR1 and CDR2 are MNHEY and SVGEGT. V gave up 6 bases and J gave up 3 bases; unmatched junction bases: 9. CDR3 length: 16 amino acids.

The chain's CDR3 is CASSQPSEGMGEKLFF. The CDR3 bases are TGCGCCAGCAGCCAACCCTCGGAAGGAATGGGAGAAAAACTGTTTTTT. The V call is TRBV4-1, the J call TRBJ1-4; D unclear. The V end lost 2 bases, the J end lost 8 bases, and 18 bases lay between the germline ends. The CDR3 contains 16 residues. Germline CDR1 is MGHRA and CDR2 is YSYEKL.

The V gene is TRBV7-9, the J gene TRBJ2-3, with 9 bases matching TRBD2. This CDR3 contains 16 residues. The junction had 12 bases not matched to a gene; V was cut back by 9 bases and J by 2 bases. Germline V gene data show CDR1 as SEHNR and CDR2 as FQNEAQ (reference sequence). In DNA, the CDR3 is TGTGCCAGGGCCCCCCCTAGCGGGGTTACCACAGATACGCAGTATTTT. This gives the protein CARAPPSGVTTDTQYF.

With respect to this clonotype: The CDR3 end shows no conserved phenylalanine or tryptophan, and so a read error is likely. V gene TRBV20-1 combines with J gene TRBJ2-3; 9 nucleotides align to TRBD1. CDR1 is DFQATT, CDR2 SNEGSKA, per germline (reference sequence). This CDR3 has 16 residues. Losses at the gene ends were 0 bases for V and 0 bases for J; bases not matched to a gene: 4. CDR3 protein: CSARDPGQGSTDTQYS. The CDR3 nucleotides read TGCAGTGCTAGAGATCCAGGACAGGGGAGCACAGATACGCAGTATTCT.

This clonotype was picked up a small number of times. The CDR3 DNA is TGTGCCATCAGCGGACTAGCGGGGGGGTACAATGAGCAGTTCTTC. The encoded protein is CAISGLAGGYNEQFF. This rearrangement joins TRBV10-3 to TRBJ2-1; the match to TRBD2 covers 15 bases. The CDR3 consists of 15 residues. V dropped 6 bases and J dropped 4; count of bases not matched to a gene: 1. Germline CDR1 ENHRY, CDR2 SYGVKD.

The gene calls are TRBV4-2 and TRBJ2-1; the D is unclear. Germline V gives CDR1 LGHNA, CDR2 YNFKEQ. Trimming took off 4 bases at V and 5 bases at J, with 15 bases between the two ends. This CDR3 region has 15 residues. CDR3 in DNA: TGTGCCAGCAGCCGCACCACCGGGCGAAACAATGAGCAGTTCTTC. This gives the protein CASSRTTGRNNEQFF.

With respect to this clonotype: At one end, the junction sequence differs from germline, possibly due to a read error. This chain joins TRBV28 and TRBJ2-7, with 7 bases fitting TRBD1. Germline lookup yields CDR1 MDHEN and CDR2 SYDVKM. This CDR3 has 15 residues. The CDR3 DNA follows: TGTGCCAGCAGTTCACCGGGGACAGCCTCCGACGAGCAGTACTTC. It is translated as CASSSPGTASDEQYF. The variable domain in full, completed from reference TRBV28 and TRBJ2-7, reads DVKVTQSSRYLVKRTGEKVFLECVQDMDHENMFWYRQDPGLGLRLIYFSYDVKMKEKGDIPEGYSVSREKKERFSLILESASTNQTSMYLCASSSPGTASDEQYFGPGTRLTVT.

Regarding this clonotype: One end of the junction varies from germline; a read error may be responsible. The chain uses TRBV6-5 and TRBJ2-5; tentative D call: TRBD1 (5 bases). Germline loops: CDR1 MNHEY, CDR2 SVGAGI. CDR3 size: 13 residues. This CDR3 reads CAGSRGLKETQYF. The CDR3 region has the DNA TGTGCCGGCAGTAGGGGCTTAAAAGAGACCCAGTACTTC.

The V gene is TRBV6-2 or TRBV6-3, the J gene TRBJ2-1, with D possibly TRBD2 on 6 matching bases. The CDR3 is made up of 15 amino acids. V was clipped by 4 bases and J by 10 bases, with 20 bases between them. Germline CDR1 MNHEY, CDR2 SVGEGT. The CDR3 region is CASSSWAGSLGEQFF. The CDR3 DNA reads TGTGCCAGCAGTTCGTGGGCGGGGTCCCTTGGGGAGCAGTTCTTC.

The chain links TRBV6-6 to TRBJ1-2; D uncertain. Trimming left V 6 bases short and J 8 bases short, with 13 bases between. The CDR3 extends over 12 amino acids. Germline V gene sequence: CDR1 MNHNY, CDR2 SVGAGI (reference sequence). Written as DNA, the CDR3 is TGTGCCAGCAGGGGAGAGGGTAACGGCTACACCTTC. It yields the protein CASRGEGNGYTF.

The rearrangement links TRBV28 to TRBJ2-7; 9 bases line up with TRBD1. The CDR3 runs to 16 residues. Germline CDR1 and CDR2: MDHEN and SYDVKM. V lost 3 bases, J lost 5 bases, and 11 bases stayed unmatched. CDR3 sequence reads: CASSFFLRDRANEQYF. The DNA for the CDR3 is TGTGCCAGCAGTTTTTTTTTGAGGGACAGGGCCAACGAGCAGTACTTC.

The V call is TRBV6-4, the J call TRBJ1-2; D remains unclear. Between the trimmed V and J ends, which lost 3 bases and 4 bases, there was a span of 9 bases. This CDR3 contains 13 residues. CDR1 and CDR2 from the germline V gene are MRHNA and SNTAGT. As DNA, the CDR3 is TGTGCCAGCAGTGAGGGCAAGTCCTATGGCTACACCTTC. It translates to CASSEGKSYGYTF.